In this sample, the clone carrying this T cell receptor (beta chain) turned up once. The antigen is not known. These data come from a study of immune evolution from preneoplasia to lung adenocarcinoma. As for the study in general: HLA loss of heterozygosity: about 7% AIS, over 12% MIA, about 35% ADC, none AAH.

H&E slides confirmed each diagnosis, reviewed by two pathologists independently. Study-level findings and limits: Later-stage lesions seemingly showed higher T cell density and diversity than normal lung. Top clone share appeared to fall from AAH through AIS, MIA, adenocarcinoma.

Unmatched junction bases numbered 4, after V lost 5 bases and J lost 5 bases. The CDR3 runs 13 residues. The germline CDR1 and CDR2 sequences are LNHNV and YYDKDF (reference sequence). Clones were sequenced by immunoSEQ multiplex PCR, and TCRdb holds only the in-frame ones, with some missing. The data contain about 10,000 clones, 90% of them singletons. The source material was FFPE invasive lung adenocarcinoma tissue. The sequence came from a person between 70 and 80 years old with invasive lung adenocarcinoma. The chain combines TRBV15 with TRBJ2-5, with 8 positions matching TRBD2. The CDR3 loop is CATSGGGRETQYF. The CDR3 DNA follows: TGTGCCACCAGCGGCGGGGGGAGGGAGACCCAGTACTTC.